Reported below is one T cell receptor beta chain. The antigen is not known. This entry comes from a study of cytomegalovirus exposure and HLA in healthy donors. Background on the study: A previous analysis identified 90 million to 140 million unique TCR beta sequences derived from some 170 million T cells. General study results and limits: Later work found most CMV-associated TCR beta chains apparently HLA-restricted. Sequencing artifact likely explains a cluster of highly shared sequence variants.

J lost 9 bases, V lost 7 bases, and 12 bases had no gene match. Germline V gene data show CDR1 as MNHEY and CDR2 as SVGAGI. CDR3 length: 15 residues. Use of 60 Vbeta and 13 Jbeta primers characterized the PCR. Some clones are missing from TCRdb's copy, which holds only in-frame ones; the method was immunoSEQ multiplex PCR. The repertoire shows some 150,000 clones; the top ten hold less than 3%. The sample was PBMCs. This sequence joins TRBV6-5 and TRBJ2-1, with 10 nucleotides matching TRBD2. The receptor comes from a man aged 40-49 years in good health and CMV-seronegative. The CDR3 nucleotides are TGTGCCAGCACCCTACGGTCGAGCGGGGGGGGTGAGCAGTTCTTC. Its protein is CASTLRSSGGGEQFF.